Sequencing of this TCR beta chain was carried out in a study of blood T cell repertoires in COVID-19. Germline CDR1 reads MRHNA; CDR2 reads SNTAGT. This CDR3 comprises 13 residues. The junction had 3 bases not matched to a gene; V was cut back by 5 bases and J by 4 bases. In the authors' methods: Amplification from reference gene primers served as the basis for estimated nucleated cell counts. Measured with immunoSEQ multiplex PCR; TCRdb has only the in-frame clones, and not every one. Clone size and the V and J calls come from that table; the DNA yielded D and trimming. Found here are fewer than 90,000 clones, more than 80% of them singletons; the top ten hold about 8.1%. This clone was observed a few times.

The source is a man aged 30-40 years with acute or convalescent COVID-19. The chain couples TRBV6-4 to TRBJ1-2; 8 bases match TRBD1. What was sequenced was peripheral blood. CDR3 amino acids: CASSYDRGYGYTF. In nucleotides, the CDR3 is TGTGCCAGCAGTTACGACAGGGGCTATGGCTACACCTTC.